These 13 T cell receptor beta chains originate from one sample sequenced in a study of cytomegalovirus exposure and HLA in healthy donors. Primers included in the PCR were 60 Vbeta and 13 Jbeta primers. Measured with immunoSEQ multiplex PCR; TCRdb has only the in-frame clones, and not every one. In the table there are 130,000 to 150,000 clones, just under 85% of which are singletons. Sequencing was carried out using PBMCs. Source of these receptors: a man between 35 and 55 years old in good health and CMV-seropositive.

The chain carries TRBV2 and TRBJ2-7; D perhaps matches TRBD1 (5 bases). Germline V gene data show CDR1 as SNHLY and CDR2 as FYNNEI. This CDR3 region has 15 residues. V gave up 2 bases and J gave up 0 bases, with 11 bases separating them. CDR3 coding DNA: TGTGCCAGCAGTGAACAGGACACCAACTCCTACGAGCAGTACTTC. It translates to CASSEQDTNSYEQYF.

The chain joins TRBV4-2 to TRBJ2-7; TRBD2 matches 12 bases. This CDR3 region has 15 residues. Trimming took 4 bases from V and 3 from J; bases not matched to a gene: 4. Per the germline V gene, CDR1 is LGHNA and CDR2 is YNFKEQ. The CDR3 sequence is CASSPGLAGLYEQYF. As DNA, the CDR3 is TGTGCCAGCAGCCCTGGACTAGCGGGACTCTACGAGCAGTACTTC.

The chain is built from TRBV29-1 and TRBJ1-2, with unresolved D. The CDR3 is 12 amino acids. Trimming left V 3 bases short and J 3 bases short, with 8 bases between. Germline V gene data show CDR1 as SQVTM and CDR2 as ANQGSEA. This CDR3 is CSVDAQDYGYTF. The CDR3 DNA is TGCAGCGTTGATGCCCAGGACTATGGCTACACCTTC.

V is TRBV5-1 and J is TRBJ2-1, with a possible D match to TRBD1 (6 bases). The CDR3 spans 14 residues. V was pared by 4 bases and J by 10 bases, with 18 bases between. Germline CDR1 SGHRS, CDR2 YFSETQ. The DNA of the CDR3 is TGCGCCAGCAGCCCGAGGGCAGGGGACCGGGAGCAGTTCTTC. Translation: CASSPRAGDREQFF.

CDR3 coding DNA: TGTGCCAGCAGCATCGGGACAGGGGGCGAGCAGTACTTC. It is translated as CASSIGTGGEQYF. The V call is TRBV5-6, the J call TRBJ2-7, with 11 bases lining up with TRBD1. V lost 4 bases to trimming and J lost 6 bases; unmatched junction nucleotides: 3. Germline V gives CDR1 SGHDT, CDR2 YYEEEE. CDR3 length: 13 amino acids.

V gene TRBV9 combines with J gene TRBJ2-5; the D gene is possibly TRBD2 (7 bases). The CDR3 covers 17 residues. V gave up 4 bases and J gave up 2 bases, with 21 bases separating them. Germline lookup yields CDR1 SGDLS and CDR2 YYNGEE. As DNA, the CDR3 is TGTGCCAGCAGCCTAAGAGAGGGGGGGCGAGGGCAAGAGACCCAGTACTTC. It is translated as CASSLREGGRGQETQYF.

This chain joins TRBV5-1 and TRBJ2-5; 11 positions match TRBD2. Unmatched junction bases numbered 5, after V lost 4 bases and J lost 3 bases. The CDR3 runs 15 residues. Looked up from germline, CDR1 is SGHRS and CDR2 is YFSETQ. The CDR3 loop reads CASSGGTSGEETQYF. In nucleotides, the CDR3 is TGCGCCAGCAGCGGCGGGACTAGCGGTGAAGAGACCCAGTACTTC.

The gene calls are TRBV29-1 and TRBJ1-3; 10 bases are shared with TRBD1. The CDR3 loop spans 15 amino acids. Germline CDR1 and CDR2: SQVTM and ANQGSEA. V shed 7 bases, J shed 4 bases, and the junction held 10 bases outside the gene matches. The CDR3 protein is CSAQGQGKTGNTIYF. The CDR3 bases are TGCAGCGCACAGGGACAGGGGAAAACGGGAAACACCATATATTTT.

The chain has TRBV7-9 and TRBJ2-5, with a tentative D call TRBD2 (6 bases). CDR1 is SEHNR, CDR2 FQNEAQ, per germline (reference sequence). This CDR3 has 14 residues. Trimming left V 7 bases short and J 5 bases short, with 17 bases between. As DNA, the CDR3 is TGTGCCAGCACTATCGTAGCGGTTCAGGAGACCCAGTACTTC. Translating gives CASTIVAVQETQYF.

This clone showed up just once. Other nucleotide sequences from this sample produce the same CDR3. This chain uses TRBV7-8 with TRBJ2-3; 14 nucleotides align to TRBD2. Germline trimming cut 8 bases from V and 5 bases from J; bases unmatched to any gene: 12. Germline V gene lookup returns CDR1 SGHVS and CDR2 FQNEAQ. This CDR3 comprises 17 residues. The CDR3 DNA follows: TGTGCCAGCCGCGGACCGAGACTAGCGGGAGGGTTAGATACGCAGTATTTT. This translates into CASRGPRLAGGLDTQYF.

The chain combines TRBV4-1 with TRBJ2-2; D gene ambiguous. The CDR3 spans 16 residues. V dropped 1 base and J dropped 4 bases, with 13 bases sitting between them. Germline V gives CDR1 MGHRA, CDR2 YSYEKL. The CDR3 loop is CASSQGSRRSTGELFF. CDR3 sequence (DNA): TGCGCCAGCAGCCAAGGCTCTCGGCGGAGCACCGGGGAGCTGTTTTTT.

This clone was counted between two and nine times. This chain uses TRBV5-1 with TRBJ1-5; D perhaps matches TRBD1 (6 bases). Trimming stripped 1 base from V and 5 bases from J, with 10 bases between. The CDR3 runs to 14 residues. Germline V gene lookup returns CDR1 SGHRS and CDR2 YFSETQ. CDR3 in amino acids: CASSLIGGDQPQHF. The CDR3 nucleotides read TGCGCCAGCAGCTTGATAGGGGGGGATCAGCCCCAGCATTTT.

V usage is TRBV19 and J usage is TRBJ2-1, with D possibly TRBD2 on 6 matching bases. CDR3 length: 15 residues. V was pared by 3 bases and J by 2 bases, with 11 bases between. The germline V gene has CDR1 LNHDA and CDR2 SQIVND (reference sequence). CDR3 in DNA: TGTGCCAGTAGTATTGTTCTAGCGACCTACAATGAGCAGTTCTTC. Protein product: CASSIVLATYNEQFF.